This TCR beta chain comes out of a study of T cells in localized non-small cell lung cancer (TCRdb year 2020). In terms of the full investigation: The study examined T cell repertoires in a few hundred patients with early-stage NSCLC and compared tumors with uninvolved tumor-adjacent lungs. The cohort consisted of roughly 240 treatment-naive NSCLC patients whose localized lung tumors had been resected. NSCLC patients had a mean age of around 66 years, and 120 to 150 were male and about 98 female.

Looking up the germline V gene yields CDR1 SGHDT and CDR2 YYEEEE. From cysteine to phenylalanine, the CDR3 is 16 amino acids long. Solely the CDR3 DNA is kept, with 48 bases framed from the first base. Between the V and J ends, shortened by 0 bases and 4 bases respectively, the junction contains 13 bases. For this clone: No cognate antigen has been identified for it. Base qualities are not recorded, but no much larger clone differs from it by a single base.

Overall study results and their limits: The highest T cell clonality was observed in uninvolved tumor-adjacent lung, where clonality exceeded that of tumor, suggesting that antigenic responses were more focused in uninvolved tumor-adjacent lung. Higher T cell density in blood was associated with longer overall survival, whereas higher clonality in adjacent lung was associated with shorter survival. A median of 57 of the top 100 tumor clones turned up in the paired uninvolved adjacent lung, and approximately 30 of those clones also ranked among the top 100 of that same adjacent lung. Because the study design was exploratory, TCR variables were selected using unadjusted p-values without false-discovery rate correction. Because multi-region tumor sequencing was not done, intratumor heterogeneity could not be ruled out.

At diagnosis, peripheral blood, uninvolved tumor-adjacent lung and tumor were collected and were preserved as a mix of fresh-frozen and FFPE material. For TCR repertoire profiling, the blood samples were analyzed as peripheral blood mononuclear cells. The immunoSEQ Assay was used to sequence TCR beta CDR3 regions from DNA. For the original study's pipeline: To compute T cell density, TCR beta template counts were normalized to usable DNA, which was estimated by amplifying housekeeping genes. The preseqR package was used to estimate richness by extrapolating to 400,000 templates for PBMC samples and to 120,000 templates for tissue samples. Clonality was taken to be one minus Pielou's evenness. Differential abundance testing on productive amino-acid clonotypes, with a minimum total count of 5 and an alpha of 0.1, was used to identify tissue-enriched TCRs. The Jaccard Index and the Morisita Overlap Index were used to measure repertoire overlap between compartments. GLIPH grouped TCR beta CDR3s together with public tetramer-defined viral CDR3s, and a viral motif had to include at least three viral sequences and also show V-gene enrichment. The source is immuneACCESS, and TCRdb retained only in-frame sequences with V and J called. Part of the clones is not carried over; for the studies checked, unresolved V genes explain less than half of this, and the remainder is unexplained. V and J calls and clone size follow that table, whereas D and trimming were derived from the DNA. Present in this sample are tens of thousands of clones, 88% of which were seen just once. 20% to 25% of the sample comes from the top ten.

The chain was built from TRBV5-6 and TRBJ1-4; TRBD1 is possibly the D segment (5 matching bases). The clonotype comes from a woman aged 35-75 years with stage I squamous cell lung carcinoma. Sequenced material: peripheral blood, taken before any cancer treatment. The DNA reads TGTGCCAGCAGCTTGGGCATCAGGGTCGATAATGAAAAACTGTTTTTT. Its protein is CASSLGIRVDNEKLFF.